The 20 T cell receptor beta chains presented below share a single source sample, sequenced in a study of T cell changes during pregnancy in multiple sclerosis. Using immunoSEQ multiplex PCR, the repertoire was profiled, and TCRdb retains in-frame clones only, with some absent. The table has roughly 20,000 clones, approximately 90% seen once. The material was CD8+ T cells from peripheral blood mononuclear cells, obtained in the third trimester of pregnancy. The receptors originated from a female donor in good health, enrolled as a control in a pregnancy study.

The CDR3 sequence: CASLAGSSYEQYF. CDR3 bases: TGTGCCAGCTTGGCGGGGAGCTCCTACGAGCAGTACTTC. The chain links TRBV7-8 to TRBJ2-7, with TRBD2 as a possible D gene (6 bases). V was trimmed by 8 bases and J by 0 bases, leaving 11 bases between them. Looked up from germline, CDR1 is SGHVS and CDR2 is FQNEAQ. The CDR3 extends over 13 amino acids.

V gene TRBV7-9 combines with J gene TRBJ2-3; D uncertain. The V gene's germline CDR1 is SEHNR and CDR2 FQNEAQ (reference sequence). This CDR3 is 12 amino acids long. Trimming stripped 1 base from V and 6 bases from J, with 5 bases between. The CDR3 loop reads CASSLDRDTQYF. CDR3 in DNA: TGTGCCAGCAGCTTAGACCGGGATACGCAGTATTTT.

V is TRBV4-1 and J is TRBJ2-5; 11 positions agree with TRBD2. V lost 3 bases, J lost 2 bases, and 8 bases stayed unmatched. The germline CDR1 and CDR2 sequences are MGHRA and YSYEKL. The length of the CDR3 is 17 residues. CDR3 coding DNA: TGCGCCAGCAGCCACTCCTTAGCGGGAGGGCTACAAGAGACCCAGTACTTC. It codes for CASSHSLAGGLQETQYF.

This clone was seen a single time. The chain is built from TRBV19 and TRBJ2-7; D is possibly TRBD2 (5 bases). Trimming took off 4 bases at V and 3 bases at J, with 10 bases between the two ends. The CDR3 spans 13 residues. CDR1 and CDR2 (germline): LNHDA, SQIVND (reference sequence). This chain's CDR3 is CASSTSGNYEQYF. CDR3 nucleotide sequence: TGTGCCAGTAGTACCTCCGGGAACTACGAGCAGTACTTC. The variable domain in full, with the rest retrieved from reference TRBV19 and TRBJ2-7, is DGGITQSPKYLFRKEGQNVTLSCEQNLNHDAMYWYRQDPGQGLRLIYYSQIVNDFQKGDIAEGYSVSREKKESFPLTVTSAQKNPTAFYLCASSTSGNYEQYFGPGTRLTVT.

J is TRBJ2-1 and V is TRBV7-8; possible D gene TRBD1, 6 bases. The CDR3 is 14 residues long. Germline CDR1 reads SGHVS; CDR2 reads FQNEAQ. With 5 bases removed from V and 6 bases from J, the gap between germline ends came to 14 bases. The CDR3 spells CASSRSGQFNEQFF. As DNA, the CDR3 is TGTGCCAGCAGCCGGAGCGGACAGTTCAATGAGCAGTTCTTC.

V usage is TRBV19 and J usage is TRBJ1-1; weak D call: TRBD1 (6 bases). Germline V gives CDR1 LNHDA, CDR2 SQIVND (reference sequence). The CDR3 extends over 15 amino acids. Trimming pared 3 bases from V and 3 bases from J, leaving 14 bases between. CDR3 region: CASSIMGEGDTEAFF. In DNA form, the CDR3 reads TGTGCCAGTAGTATTATGGGGGAGGGGGACACTGAAGCTTTCTTT. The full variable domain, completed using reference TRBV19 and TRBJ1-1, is DGGITQSPKYLFRKEGQNVTLSCEQNLNHDAMYWYRQDPGQGLRLIYYSQIVNDFQKGDIAEGYSVSREKKESFPLTVTSAQKNPTAFYLCASSIMGEGDTEAFFGQGTRLTVV.

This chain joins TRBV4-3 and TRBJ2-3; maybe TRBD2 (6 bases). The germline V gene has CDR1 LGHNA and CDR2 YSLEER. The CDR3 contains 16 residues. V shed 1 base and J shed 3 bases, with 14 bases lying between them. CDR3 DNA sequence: TGCGCCAGCAGCCAAGGAAGCGGGTCGGGGACAGATACGCAGTATTTT. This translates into CASSQGSGSGTDTQYF.

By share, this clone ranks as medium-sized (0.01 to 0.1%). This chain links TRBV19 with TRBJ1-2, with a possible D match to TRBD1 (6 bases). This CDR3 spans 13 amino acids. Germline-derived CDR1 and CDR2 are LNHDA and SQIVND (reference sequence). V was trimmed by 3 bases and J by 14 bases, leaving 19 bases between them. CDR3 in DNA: TGTGCCAGTAGTATCGTAGGACAGACTGTGTGTACCTTC. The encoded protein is CASSIVGQTVCTF.

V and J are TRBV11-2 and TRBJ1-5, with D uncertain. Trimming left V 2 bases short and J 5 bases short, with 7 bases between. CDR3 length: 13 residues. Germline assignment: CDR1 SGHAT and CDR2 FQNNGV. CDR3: CASSLLVDQPQHF. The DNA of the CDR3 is TGTGCCAGCAGCTTACTCGTCGATCAGCCCCAGCATTTT.

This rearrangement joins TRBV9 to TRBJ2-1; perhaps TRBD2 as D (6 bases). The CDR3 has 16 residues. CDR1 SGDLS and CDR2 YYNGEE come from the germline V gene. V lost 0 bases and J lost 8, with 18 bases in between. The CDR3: CASSVAGAGPWDEQFF. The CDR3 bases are TGTGCCAGCAGCGTAGCTGGGGCGGGGCCATGGGATGAGCAGTTCTTC. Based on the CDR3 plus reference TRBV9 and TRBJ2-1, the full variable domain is DSGVTQTPKHLITATGQRVTLRCSPRSGDLSVYWYQQSLDQGLQFLIQYYNGEERAKGNILERFSAQQFPDLHSELNLSSLELGDSALYFCASSVAGAGPWDEQFFGPGTRLTVL.

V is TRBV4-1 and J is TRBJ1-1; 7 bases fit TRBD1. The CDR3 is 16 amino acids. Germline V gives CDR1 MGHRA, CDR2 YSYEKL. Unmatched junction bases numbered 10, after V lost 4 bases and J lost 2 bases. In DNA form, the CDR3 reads TGCGCCAGCAGCCCAGACAGGGAGGGGTTCAACACTGAAGCTTTCTTT. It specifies CASSPDREGFNTEAFF.

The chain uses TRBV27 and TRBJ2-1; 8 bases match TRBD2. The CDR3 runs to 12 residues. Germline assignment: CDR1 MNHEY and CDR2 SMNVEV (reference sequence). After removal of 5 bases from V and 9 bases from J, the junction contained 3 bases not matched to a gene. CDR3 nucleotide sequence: TGTGCCAGCAGTCCGAGCGGGGGTGAGCAGTTCTTC. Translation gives CASSPSGGEQFF.

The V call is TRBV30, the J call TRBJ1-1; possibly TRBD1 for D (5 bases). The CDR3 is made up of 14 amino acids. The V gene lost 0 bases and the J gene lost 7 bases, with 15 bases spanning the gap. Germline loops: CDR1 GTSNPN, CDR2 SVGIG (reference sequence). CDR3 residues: CAWSVFGAASEAFF. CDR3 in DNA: TGTGCCTGGAGTGTATTTGGGGCAGCCAGTGAAGCTTTCTTT.

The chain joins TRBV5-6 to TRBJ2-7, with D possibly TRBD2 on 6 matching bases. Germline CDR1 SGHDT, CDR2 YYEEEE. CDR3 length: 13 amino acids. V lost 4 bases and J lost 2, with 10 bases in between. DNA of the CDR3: TGTGCCAGCAGCGCGGGATCGACCTACGAGCAGTACTTC. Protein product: CASSAGSTYEQYF.

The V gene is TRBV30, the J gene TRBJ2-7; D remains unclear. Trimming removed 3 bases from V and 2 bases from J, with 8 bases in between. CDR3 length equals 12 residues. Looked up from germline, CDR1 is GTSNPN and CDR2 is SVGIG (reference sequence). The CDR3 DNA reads TGTGCCTGGAGCGGCGGCCCCTACGAGCAGTACTTC. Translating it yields CAWSGGPYEQYF.

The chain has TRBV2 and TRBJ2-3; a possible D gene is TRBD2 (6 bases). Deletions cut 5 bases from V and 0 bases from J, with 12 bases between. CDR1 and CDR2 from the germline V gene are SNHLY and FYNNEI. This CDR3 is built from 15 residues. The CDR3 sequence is CASSRTRGSTDTQYF. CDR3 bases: TGTGCCAGCAGTCGTACTCGGGGGAGCACAGATACGCAGTATTTT.

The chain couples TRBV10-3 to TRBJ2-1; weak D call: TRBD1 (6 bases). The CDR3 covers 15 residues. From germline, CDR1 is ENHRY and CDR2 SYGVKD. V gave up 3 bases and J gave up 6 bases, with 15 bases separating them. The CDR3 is CAISEDTGTSNEQFF. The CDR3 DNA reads TGTGCCATCAGTGAAGACACCGGGACAAGCAATGAGCAGTTCTTC.

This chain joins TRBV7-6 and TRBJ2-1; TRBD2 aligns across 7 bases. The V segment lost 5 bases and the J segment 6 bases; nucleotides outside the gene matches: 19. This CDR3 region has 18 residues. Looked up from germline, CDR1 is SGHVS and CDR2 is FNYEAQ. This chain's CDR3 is CASSVIRTRNGTANEQFF. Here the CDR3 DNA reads TGTGCCAGCAGCGTCATCAGGACTAGGAATGGGACGGCCAATGAGCAGTTCTTC.

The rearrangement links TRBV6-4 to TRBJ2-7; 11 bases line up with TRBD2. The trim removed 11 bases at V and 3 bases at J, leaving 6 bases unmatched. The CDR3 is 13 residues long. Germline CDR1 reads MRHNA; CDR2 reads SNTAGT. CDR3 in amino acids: CAAPGTSGYEQYF. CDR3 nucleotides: TGTGCCGCCCCCGGGACTAGCGGCTACGAGCAGTACTTC.

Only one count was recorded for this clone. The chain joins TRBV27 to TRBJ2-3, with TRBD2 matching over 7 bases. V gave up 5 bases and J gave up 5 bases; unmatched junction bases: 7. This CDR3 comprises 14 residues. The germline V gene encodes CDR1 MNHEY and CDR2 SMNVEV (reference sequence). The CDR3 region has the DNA TGTGCCAGCAGTCTAAGCCCGGGGGGAGATACGCAGTATTTT. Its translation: CASSLSPGGDTQYF.